This paragraph reports one T cell receptor beta chain. J gave up 1 base and V 5 bases, and 8 bases lay outside the gene matches. Germline V gene sequence: CDR1 KGHSH, CDR2 LQKENI. The CDR3 spans 16 residues. Per the authors' pipeline: Reference gene primer amplification gave estimated nucleated cell counts. Only in-frame clones appear in the TCRdb table, and some are missing; sequencing was by immunoSEQ multiplex PCR. The V and J calls and clone size were taken over from that table, and D and trimming were inferred from the DNA. The sample lists 150,000 or so clones; over 85% were seen once. These data are taken from a study of blood T cell repertoires in COVID-19.

V and J are TRBV18 and TRBJ1-3; the match to TRBD1 covers 7 bases. Sequencing input: peripheral blood. This receptor was taken from a woman in her sixties or seventies with COVID-19, enrolled during active disease. The DNA for the CDR3 is TGTGCCAGCTCATATACCGGGACAGATTCTGGAAACACCATATATTTT. Translated: CASSYTGTDSGNTIYF.